Listed below are T cell receptor beta chains from one sample, sequenced in a study of control samples from healthy donors and cancer patients. Repertoires were generated with immunoSEQ multiplex PCR, while TCRdb's copy carries only in-frame clones and drops some. The sample records about 160,000 clones, approximately 93% being singletons. The sequencing input was blood. These receptors were obtained from a woman aged 40 to 50 in good health. CDR3s include the opening cysteine and the closing phenylalanine or tryptophan. The D gene is left open where the match is weak.

cdr3_length j_call v_call d_call cdr3_aa
16 TRBJ2-1 TRBV4-1 TRBD1 CASSRLPGQGVNEQFF
14 TRBJ2-7 TRBV9 - CASSVDLQVNEQYF
15 TRBJ1-5 TRBV6-2/TRBV6-3 - CASSYRGIPNQPQHF
13 TRBJ1-6 TRBV5-6 - CASSGGPGSPLHF
12 TRBJ2-1 TRBV10-3 - CAIAGQRNEQFF
14 TRBJ1-3 TRBV29-1 - CSVEVGSSGNTIYF
13 TRBJ1-2 TRBV19 - CASSIRDNWSYTF
15 TRBJ1-1 TRBV5-1 - CASSYTGETNTEAFF
14 TRBJ2-5 TRBV19 - CASSWSTVQETQYF
15 TRBJ2-1 TRBV2 - CASSESAGTYNEQFF
17 TRBJ1-3 TRBV6-6 TRBD1 CASSRGAGTVSGNTIYF
11 TRBJ2-7 TRBV10-3 - CAISDQDEQYF
13 TRBJ2-7 TRBV7-9 - CASSRDGPYEQYF
14 TRBJ1-2 TRBV11-2 - CASSSWGKVYGYTF
15 TRBJ1-1 TRBV7-2 - CASSLVGDMNTEAFF
12 TRBJ2-1 TRBV29-1 TRBD2 CSVEKFGTSQFF
16 TRBJ2-2 TRBV25-1 TRBD2 CASSAPSGRADGELFF
16 TRBJ1-3 TRBV7-9 - CASSLKTGRSGNTIYF
14 TRBJ1-1 TRBV7-2 TRBD1 CASSLNRGDTEAFF
12 TRBJ2-7 TRBV12-3/TRBV12-4 TRBD1 CASSDNRGEQYF
14 TRBJ1-1 TRBV5-4 - CASSLLQVNTEAFF
15 TRBJ2-6 TRBV2 - CASLRSFSGANVLTF
14 TRBJ1-6 TRBV6-6 - CASSYIRSVSPLHF
15 TRBJ1-4 TRBV28 - CASSSGGGTNEKLFF
14 TRBJ2-7 TRBV19 TRBD1 CASSSPGGPYEQYF
11 TRBJ1-2 TRBV7-9 - CASSLAGGYTF
15 TRBJ2-5 TRBV27 - CASSLFRTEGGTQYF
14 TRBJ2-5 TRBV7-2 - CASSSPPDQETQYF